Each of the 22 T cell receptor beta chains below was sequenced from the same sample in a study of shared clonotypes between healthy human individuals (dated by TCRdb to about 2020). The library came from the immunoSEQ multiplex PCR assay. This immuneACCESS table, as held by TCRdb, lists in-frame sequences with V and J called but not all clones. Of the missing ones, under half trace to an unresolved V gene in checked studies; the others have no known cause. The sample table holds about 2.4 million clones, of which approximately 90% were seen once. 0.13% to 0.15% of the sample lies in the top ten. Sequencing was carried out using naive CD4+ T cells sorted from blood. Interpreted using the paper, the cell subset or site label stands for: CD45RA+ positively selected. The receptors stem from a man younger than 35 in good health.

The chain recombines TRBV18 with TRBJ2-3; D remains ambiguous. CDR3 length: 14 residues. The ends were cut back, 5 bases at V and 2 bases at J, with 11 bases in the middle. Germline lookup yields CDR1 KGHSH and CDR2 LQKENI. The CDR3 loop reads CASSGSTNTDTQYF. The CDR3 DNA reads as TGTGCCAGCTCAGGATCCACGAACACAGATACGCAGTATTTT.

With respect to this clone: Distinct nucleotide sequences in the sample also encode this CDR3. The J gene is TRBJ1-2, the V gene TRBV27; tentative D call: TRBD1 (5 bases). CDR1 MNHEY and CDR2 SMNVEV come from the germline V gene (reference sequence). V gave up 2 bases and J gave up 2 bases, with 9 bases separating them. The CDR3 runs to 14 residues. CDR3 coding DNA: TGTGCCAGCAGTTTAGGGGCAGGGAACTATGGCTACACCTTC. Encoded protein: CASSLGAGNYGYTF.

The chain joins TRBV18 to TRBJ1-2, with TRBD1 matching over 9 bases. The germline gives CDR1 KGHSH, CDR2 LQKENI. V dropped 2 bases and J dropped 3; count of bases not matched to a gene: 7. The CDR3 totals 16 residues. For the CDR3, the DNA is TGTGCCAGCTCACCAGGGACAGGGTCGGAGGACTATGGCTACACCTTC. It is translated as CASSPGTGSEDYGYTF.

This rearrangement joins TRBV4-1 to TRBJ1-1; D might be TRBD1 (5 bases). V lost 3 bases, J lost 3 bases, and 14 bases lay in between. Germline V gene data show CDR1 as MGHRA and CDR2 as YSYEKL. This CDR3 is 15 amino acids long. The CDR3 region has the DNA TGCGCCAGCAGCCAGAGGGACCGGCCGGACACTGAAGCTTTCTTT. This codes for CASSQRDRPDTEAFF.

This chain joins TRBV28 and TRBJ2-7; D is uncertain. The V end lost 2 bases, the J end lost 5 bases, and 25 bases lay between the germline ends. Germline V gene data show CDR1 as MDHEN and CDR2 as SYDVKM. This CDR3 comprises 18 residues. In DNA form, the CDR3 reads TGTGCCAGCAGTTTAGTCGGTAGCAACACCCCGGTGAGGAACGAGCAGTACTTC. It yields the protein CASSLVGSNTPVRNEQYF. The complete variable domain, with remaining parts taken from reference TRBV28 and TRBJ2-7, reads DVKVTQSSRYLVKRTGEKVFLECVQDMDHENMFWYRQDPGLGLRLIYFSYDVKMKEKGDIPEGYSVSREKKERFSLILESASTNQTSMYLCASSLVGSNTPVRNEQYFGPGTRLTVT.

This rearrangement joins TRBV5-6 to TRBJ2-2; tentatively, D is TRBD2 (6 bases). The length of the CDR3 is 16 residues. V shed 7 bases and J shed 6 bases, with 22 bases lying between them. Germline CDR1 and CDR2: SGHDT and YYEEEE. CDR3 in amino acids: CASSPGSRGLPGELFF. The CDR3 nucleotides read TGTGCCAGCTCTCCCGGTAGTCGGGGACTGCCCGGGGAGCTGTTTTTT. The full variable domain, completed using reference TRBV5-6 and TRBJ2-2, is DAGVTQSPTHLIKTRGQQVTLRCSPKSGHDTVSWYQQALGQGPQFIFQYYEEEERQRGNFPDRFSGHQFPNYSSELNVNALLLGDSALYLCASSPGSRGLPGELFFGEGSRLTVL.

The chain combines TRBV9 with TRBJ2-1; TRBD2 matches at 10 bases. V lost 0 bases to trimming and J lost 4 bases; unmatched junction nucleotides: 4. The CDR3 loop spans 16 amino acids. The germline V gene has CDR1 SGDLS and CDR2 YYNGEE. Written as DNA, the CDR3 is TGTGCCAGCAGCGTAGATTGGACTAGCGGATACAATGAGCAGTTCTTC. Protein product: CASSVDWTSGYNEQFF.

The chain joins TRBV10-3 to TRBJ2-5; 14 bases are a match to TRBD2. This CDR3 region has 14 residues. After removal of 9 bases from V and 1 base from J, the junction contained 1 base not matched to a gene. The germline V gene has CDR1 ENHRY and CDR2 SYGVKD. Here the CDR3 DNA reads TGTGCCATAGGGACTAGCGGGGGCCAAGAGACCCAGTACTTC. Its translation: CAIGTSGGQETQYF.

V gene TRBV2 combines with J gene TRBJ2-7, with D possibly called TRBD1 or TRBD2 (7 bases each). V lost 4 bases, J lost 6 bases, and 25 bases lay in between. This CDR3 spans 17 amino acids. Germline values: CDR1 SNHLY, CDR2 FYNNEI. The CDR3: CASSVRSGTIPGGEQYF. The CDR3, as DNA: TGTGCCAGCAGTGTCAGAAGCGGGACTATTCCAGGGGGCGAGCAGTACTTC.

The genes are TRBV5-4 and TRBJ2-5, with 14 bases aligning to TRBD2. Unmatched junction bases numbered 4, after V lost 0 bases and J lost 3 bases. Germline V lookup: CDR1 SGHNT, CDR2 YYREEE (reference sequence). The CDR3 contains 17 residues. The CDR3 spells CASSLGLAGGRKETQYF. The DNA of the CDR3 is TGTGCCAGCAGCTTGGGACTAGCGGGGGGGCGAAAAGAGACCCAGTACTTC.

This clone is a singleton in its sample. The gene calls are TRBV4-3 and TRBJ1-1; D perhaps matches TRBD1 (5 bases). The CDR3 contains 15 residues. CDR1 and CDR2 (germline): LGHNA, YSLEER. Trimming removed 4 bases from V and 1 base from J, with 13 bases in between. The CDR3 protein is CASSLLGVGNTEAFF. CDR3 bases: TGCGCCAGCAGCCTTCTGGGGGTGGGGAACACTGAAGCTTTCTTT.

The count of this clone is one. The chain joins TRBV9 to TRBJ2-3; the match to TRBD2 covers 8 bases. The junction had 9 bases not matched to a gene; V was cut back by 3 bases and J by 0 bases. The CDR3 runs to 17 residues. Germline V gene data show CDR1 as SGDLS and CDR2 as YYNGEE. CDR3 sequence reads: CASSGEYTSGSTDTQYF. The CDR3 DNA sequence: TGTGCCAGCAGCGGGGAATACACTAGCGGCAGCACAGATACGCAGTATTTT. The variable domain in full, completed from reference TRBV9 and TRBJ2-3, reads DSGVTQTPKHLITATGQRVTLRCSPRSGDLSVYWYQQSLDQGLQFLIQYYNGEERAKGNILERFSAQQFPDLHSELNLSSLELGDSALYFCASSGEYTSGSTDTQYFGPGTRLTVL.

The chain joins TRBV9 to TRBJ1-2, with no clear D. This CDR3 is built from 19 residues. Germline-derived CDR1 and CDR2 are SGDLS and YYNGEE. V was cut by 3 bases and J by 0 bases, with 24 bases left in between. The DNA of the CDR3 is TGTGCCAGCAGCGCTCCTACAGCCGCCGAAGAAACCTCTAACTATGGCTACACCTTC. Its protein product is CASSAPTAAEETSNYGYTF.

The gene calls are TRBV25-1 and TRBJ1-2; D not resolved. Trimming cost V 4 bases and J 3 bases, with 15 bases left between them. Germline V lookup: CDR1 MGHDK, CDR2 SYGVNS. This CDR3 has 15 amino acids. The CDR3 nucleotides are TGTGCCAGCAGTGTAACGGGTGCTTGGGACTATGGCTACACCTTC. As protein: CASSVTGAWDYGYTF.

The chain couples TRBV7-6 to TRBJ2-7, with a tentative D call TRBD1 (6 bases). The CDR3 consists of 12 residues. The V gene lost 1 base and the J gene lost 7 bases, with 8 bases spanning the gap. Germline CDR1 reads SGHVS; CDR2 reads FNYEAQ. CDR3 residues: CASSLVRGEQYF. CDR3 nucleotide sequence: TGTGCCAGCAGCTTAGTGAGGGGGGAGCAGTACTTC.

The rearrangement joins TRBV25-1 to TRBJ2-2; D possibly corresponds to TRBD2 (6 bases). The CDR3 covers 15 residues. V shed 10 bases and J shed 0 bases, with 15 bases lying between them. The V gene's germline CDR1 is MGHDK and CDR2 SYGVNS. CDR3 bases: TGTGCCACGTCAGGAGGGGCTCCGAACACCGGGGAGCTGTTTTTT. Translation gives CATSGGAPNTGELFF.

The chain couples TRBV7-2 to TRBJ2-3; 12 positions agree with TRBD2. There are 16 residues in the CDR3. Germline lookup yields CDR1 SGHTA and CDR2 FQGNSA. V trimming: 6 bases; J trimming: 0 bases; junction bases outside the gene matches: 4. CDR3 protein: CASRRTSGTSTDTQYF. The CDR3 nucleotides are TGTGCCAGCAGACGGACTAGCGGGACCAGCACAGATACGCAGTATTTT.

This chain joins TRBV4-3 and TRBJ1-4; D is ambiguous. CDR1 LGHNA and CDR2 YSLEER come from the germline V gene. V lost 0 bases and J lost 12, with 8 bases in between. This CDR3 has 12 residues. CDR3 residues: CASSQDRGQLFF. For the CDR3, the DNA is TGCGCCAGCAGCCAAGATCGCGGGCAACTGTTTTTT.

The CDR3 loop reads CASSENWGALGYGYTF. CDR3 bases: TGTGCCAGCAGTGAAAATTGGGGAGCCCTTGGCTATGGCTACACCTTC. The chain has TRBV6-1 and TRBJ1-2; D is undetermined. The V gene's germline CDR1 is MNHNS and CDR2 SASEGT. CDR3 size: 16 residues. The V gene lost 2 bases and the J gene lost 4 bases, with 17 bases spanning the gap.

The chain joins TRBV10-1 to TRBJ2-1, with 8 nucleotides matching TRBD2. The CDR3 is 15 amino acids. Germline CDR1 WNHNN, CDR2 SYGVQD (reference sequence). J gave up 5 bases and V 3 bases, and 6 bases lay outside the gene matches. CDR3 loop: CASSELTSANNEQFF. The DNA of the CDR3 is TGCGCCAGCAGTGAATTGACTAGCGCCAACAATGAGCAGTTCTTC.

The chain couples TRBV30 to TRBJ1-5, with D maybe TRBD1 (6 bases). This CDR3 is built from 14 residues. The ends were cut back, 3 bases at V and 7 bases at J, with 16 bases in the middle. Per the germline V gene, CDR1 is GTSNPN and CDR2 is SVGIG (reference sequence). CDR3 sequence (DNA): TGTGCCTGGAGCAAGGGGGAAAGGAGCCAGCCCCAGCATTTT. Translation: CAWSKGERSQPQHF.

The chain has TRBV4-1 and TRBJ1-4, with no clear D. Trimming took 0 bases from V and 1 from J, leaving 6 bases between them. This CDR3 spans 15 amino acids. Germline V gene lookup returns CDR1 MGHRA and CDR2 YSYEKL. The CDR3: CASSQDRLTNEKLFF. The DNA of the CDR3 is TGCGCCAGCAGCCAAGACAGGTTAACTAATGAAAAACTGTTTTTT.